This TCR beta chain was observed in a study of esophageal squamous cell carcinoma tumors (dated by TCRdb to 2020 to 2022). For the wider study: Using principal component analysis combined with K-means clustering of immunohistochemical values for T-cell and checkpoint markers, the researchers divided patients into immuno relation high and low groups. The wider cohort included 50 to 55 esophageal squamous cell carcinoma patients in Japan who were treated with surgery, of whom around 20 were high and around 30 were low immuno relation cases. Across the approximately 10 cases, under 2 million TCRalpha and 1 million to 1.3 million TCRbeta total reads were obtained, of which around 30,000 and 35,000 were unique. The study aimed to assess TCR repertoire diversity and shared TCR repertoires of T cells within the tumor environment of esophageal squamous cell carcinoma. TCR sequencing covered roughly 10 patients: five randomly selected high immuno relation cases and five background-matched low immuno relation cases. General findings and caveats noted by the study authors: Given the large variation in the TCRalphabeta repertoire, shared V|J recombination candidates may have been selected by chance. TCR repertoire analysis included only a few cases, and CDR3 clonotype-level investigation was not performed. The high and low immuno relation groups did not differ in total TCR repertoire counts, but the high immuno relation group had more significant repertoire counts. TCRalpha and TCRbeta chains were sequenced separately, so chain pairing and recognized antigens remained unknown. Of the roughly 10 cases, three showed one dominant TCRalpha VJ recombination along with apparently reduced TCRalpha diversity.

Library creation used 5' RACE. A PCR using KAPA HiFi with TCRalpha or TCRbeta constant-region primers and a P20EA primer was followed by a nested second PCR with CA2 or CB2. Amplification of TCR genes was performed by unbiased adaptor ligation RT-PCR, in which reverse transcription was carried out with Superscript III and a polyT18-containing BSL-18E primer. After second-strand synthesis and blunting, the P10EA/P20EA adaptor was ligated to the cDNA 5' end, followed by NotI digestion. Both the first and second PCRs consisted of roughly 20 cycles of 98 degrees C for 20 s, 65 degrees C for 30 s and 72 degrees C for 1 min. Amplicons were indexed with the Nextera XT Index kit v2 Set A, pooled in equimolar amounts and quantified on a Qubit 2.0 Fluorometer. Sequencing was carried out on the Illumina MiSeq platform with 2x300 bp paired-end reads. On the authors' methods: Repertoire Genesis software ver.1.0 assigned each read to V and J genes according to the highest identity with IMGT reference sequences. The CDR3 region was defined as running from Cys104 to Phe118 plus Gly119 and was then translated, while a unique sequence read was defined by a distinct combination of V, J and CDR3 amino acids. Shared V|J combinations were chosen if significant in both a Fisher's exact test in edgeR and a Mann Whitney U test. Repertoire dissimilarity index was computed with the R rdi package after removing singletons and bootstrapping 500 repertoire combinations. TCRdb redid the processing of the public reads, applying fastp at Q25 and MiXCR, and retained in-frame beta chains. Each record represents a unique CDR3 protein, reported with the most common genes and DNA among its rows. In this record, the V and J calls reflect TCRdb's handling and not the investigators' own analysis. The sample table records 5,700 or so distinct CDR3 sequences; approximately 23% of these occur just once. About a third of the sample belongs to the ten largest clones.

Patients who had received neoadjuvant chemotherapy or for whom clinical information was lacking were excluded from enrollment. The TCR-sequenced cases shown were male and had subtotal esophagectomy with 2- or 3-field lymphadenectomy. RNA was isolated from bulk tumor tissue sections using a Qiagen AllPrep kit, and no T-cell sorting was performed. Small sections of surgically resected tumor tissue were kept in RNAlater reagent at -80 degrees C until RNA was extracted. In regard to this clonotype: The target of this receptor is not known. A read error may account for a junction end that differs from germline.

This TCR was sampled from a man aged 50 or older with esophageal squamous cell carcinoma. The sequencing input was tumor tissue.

The CDR3 reads CTSSEGRASGVTTDTQYF. The DNA is TGTACCAGCAGTGAAGGGCGGGCTAGCGGGGTTACCACAGATACGCAGTATTTT. The chain is assembled from TRBV2 and TRBJ2-3, and 9 junction bases match TRBD2. The CDR3 spans 18 residues, from the cysteine through the phenylalanine. Here the CDR3 DNA is all that survives: 54 bases in frame from base 1. Reading the germline V gene gives CDR1 SNHLY and CDR2 FYNNEI.